Here is one T cell receptor (beta chain) with its context. The antigen remains undetermined. This specimen belongs to a study of cytomegalovirus exposure and HLA in healthy donors. About the research overall: Inside one of the first data releases sat some 85 million unique TCRs taken from HLA-typed donors. The study, taken as a whole, reports: Only CMV serostatus was available as immune exposure information. According to a later analysis, most TCR beta chains associated with CMV appeared HLA-restricted. Most likely, a cluster of highly shared sequence variants arose as a sequencing artifact.

Primers included in the PCR were 60 Vbeta and 13 Jbeta primers. The repertoire was sequenced with immunoSEQ multiplex PCR; TCRdb's copy has only in-frame clones and lacks some. The listing contains roughly 78,000 clones. The germline V gene has CDR1 GTSNPN and CDR2 SVGIG (reference sequence). The CDR3 spans 15 residues. V dropped 0 bases and J dropped 4; count of bases not matched to a gene: 6. Sequencing was done on a sample of PBMCs. This clonotype was sampled from a boy younger than 18 in good health and CMV-seronegative. The genes are TRBV30 and TRBJ2-7; 10 positions agree with TRBD2. CDR3 sequence reads: CAWSVGLAVLYEQYF. CDR3 nucleotides: TGTGCCTGGAGTGTTGGACTAGCGGTGCTGTACGAGCAGTACTTC.